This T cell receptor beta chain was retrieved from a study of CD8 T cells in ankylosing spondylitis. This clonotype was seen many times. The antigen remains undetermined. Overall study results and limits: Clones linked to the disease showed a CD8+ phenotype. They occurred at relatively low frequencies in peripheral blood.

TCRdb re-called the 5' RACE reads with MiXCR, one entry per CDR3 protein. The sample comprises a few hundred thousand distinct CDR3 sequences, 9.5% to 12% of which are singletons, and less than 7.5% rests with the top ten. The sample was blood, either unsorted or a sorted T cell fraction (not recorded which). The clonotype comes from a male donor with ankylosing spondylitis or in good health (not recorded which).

CDR3 region: CASRFEPPGQKNTGELFF. The CDR3, as DNA: TGTGCCAGCAGATTTGAACCTCCGGGACAGAAGAACACCGGGGAGCTGTTTTTT. This sequence joins TRBV7-4 and TRBJ2-2; 7 nucleotides agree with TRBD1. This CDR3 region has 18 residues. Germline assignment: CDR1 SGHVT and CDR2 SQSDAQ. Germline trimming cut 6 bases from V and 1 base from J; bases unmatched to any gene: 14.